The 24 T cell receptor beta chains below all came from one sample that was sequenced in a study of blood T cell repertoires in COVID-19. Clones were read by immunoSEQ multiplex PCR, and TCRdb kept only the in-frame ones, dropping some. The table has 25,000 to 35,000 clones, 87% seen once; the top ten hold under 6.5%. Sequenced: peripheral blood. These receptor sequences come from a man in his 60s with active COVID-19.

The rearrangement joins TRBV7-9 to TRBJ1-4, with TRBD1 identical over 7 bases. Germline values: CDR1 SEHNR, CDR2 FQNEAQ (reference sequence). The CDR3 totals 12 residues. J was trimmed by 8 bases and V by 8 bases; bases with no gene match: 5. The CDR3 region is CASHRGVEKLFF. CDR3 nucleotide sequence: TGTGCCAGCCACAGGGGTGTGGAAAAACTGTTTTTT.

The rearrangement links TRBV2 to TRBJ1-4; D possibly corresponds to TRBD1 (6 bases). Per the germline V gene, CDR1 is SNHLY and CDR2 is FYNNEI. The CDR3 is 15 amino acids. Trimming took off 4 bases at V and 8 bases at J, with 17 bases between the two ends. This CDR3 is CASSGTVGRKEKLFF. The CDR3 region has the DNA TGTGCCAGCAGTGGGACAGTGGGAAGGAAAGAAAAACTGTTTTTT.

The V and J genes are TRBV19 and TRBJ1-1; D not resolved. CDR3 length: 13 amino acids. Germline CDR1 and CDR2: LNHDA and SQIVND (reference sequence). V lost 7 bases and J 0 bases, leaving 9 bases between the germline ends. CDR3 protein: CASTQHMNTEAFF. The CDR3 coding sequence is TGTGCCAGTACCCAACACATGAACACTGAAGCTTTCTTT.

V is TRBV19 and J is TRBJ1-4; D is possibly TRBD1 (5 bases). Trimming left V 8 bases short and J 8 bases short, with 12 bases between. CDR3 length: 12 residues. Per germline, CDR1 LNHDA and CDR2 SQIVND (reference sequence). The CDR3 DNA is TGTGCCAGTGGGGCGGGGCGCGAAAAACTGTTTTTT. This encodes CASGAGREKLFF.

V gene TRBV4-1 combines with J gene TRBJ2-5; 11 bases are shared with TRBD2. The CDR3 has 16 amino acids. Germline V gene lookup returns CDR1 MGHRA and CDR2 YSYEKL. The V and J ends lost 3 bases and 2 bases, in that order; junction bases with no gene match: 5. The CDR3 nucleotides are TGCGCCAGCAGCCACCAGACTAGCGGGAAGCAAGAGACCCAGTACTTC. Translation gives CASSHQTSGKQETQYF.

The chain combines TRBV27 with TRBJ2-5; 9 bases match TRBD2. The CDR3 is 16 residues long. Germline V gene lookup returns CDR1 MNHEY and CDR2 SMNVEV (reference sequence). Trimming removed 6 bases from V and 4 bases from J; junction bases left unmatched: 12. The CDR3: CASRNEKRGASETQYF. CDR3 in DNA: TGTGCCAGCAGGAATGAAAAGCGGGGGGCTTCAGAGACCCAGTACTTC.

The chain joins TRBV5-6 to TRBJ1-5, with TRBD1 identical over 9 bases. CDR3 size: 17 residues. The germline gives CDR1 SGHDT, CDR2 YYEEEE. V shed 1 base, J shed 16 bases, and the junction held 21 bases outside the gene matches. The CDR3 sequence is CASSLRAADRGLIPLHF. CDR3 DNA: TGTGCCAGCAGCTTGAGAGCGGCGGACAGGGGATTGATCCCATTACATTTT.

This chain's CDR3 is CASSQAPGVSNQPQHF. The CDR3 DNA sequence: TGTGCCAGCAGCCAAGCTCCGGGGGTTAGCAATCAGCCCCAGCATTTT. The J gene is TRBJ1-5, the V gene TRBV3-1 (or the pseudogene TRBV3-2); D is possibly TRBD1 (5 bases). The V end was cut by 1 base, the J end by 0 bases, with 10 bases between. In germline, CDR1 is LGHDT, CDR2 YNNKEL (reference sequence). The CDR3 loop spans 16 amino acids.

The chain combines TRBV7-9 with TRBJ1-6; no reliable D call. CDR3 size: 14 residues. The germline V gene encodes CDR1 SEHNR and CDR2 FQNEAQ (reference sequence). Trimming removed 1 base from V and 5 bases from J, with 6 bases in between. CDR3 region: CASSLGRDNSPLHF. The CDR3 nucleotides read TGTGCCAGCAGCTTAGGGAGAGATAATTCACCCCTCCACTTT.

This chain connects TRBV4-1 to TRBJ2-2; D is possibly TRBD1 (6 bases). Germline CDR1 is MGHRA and CDR2 is YSYEKL. The CDR3 covers 13 residues. V was clipped by 4 bases and J by 6 bases, with 9 bases between them. The CDR3 loop is CASSPTGSGELFF. CDR3 in DNA: TGCGCCAGCAGCCCAACAGGGTCCGGGGAGCTGTTTTTT.

CDR3 coding DNA: TGCGCCAGCAGCTCGACAGGGGATAGAAATGAAAAACTGTTTTTT. Translating it yields CASSSTGDRNEKLFF. The chain combines TRBV5-1 with TRBJ1-4, with 8 bases that match TRBD1. Germline V gene data show CDR1 as SGHRS and CDR2 as YFSETQ. Trimming cost V 3 bases and J 5 bases; bases outside gene matches: 6. The CDR3 has 15 amino acids.

This clone was picked up one time. The V and J genes are TRBV6-5 and TRBJ1-5; 7 nucleotides line up with TRBD1. V was pared by 0 bases and J by 10 bases, with 9 bases of the junction left unmatched. Per germline, CDR1 MNHEY and CDR2 SVGAGI. This CDR3 contains 15 residues. CDR3 nucleotide sequence: TGTGCCAGCAGTTACTCACCAGGGGGAGCCTTTCCCCAGCATTTT. This encodes CASSYSPGGAFPQHF.

This clone was seen a few times. The rearrangement links TRBV28 to TRBJ1-1, with 8 bases aligning to TRBD1. Germline CDR1 is MDHEN and CDR2 is SYDVKM. The trim removed 7 bases at V and 0 bases at J, leaving 7 bases unmatched. CDR3 length equals 15 residues. The CDR3 protein is CASKRQGLMNTEAFF. CDR3 nucleotide sequence: TGTGCCAGCAAACGACAGGGGCTCATGAACACTGAAGCTTTCTTT. Full variable domain (rest looked up from reference TRBV28 and TRBJ1-1): DVKVTQSSRYLVKRTGEKVFLECVQDMDHENMFWYRQDPGLGLRLIYFSYDVKMKEKGDIPEGYSVSREKKERFSLILESASTNQTSMYLCASKRQGLMNTEAFFGQGTRLTVV.

The V call is TRBV5-1, the J call TRBJ2-5; TRBD2 matches at 7 bases. Trimming removed 1 base from V and 4 bases from J; junction bases left unmatched: 4. Germline V lookup: CDR1 SGHRS, CDR2 YFSETQ. CDR3 length: 14 amino acids. This chain's CDR3 is CASSLWGGGETQYF. CDR3 DNA: TGCGCCAGCAGCTTGTGGGGGGGAGGAGAGACCCAGTACTTC.

This rearrangement joins TRBV6-5 to TRBJ2-6; no reliable D call. CDR3 length: 15 residues. Germline CDR1 is MNHEY and CDR2 is SVGAGI. V was shortened by 2 bases and J by 4 bases, with 9 bases between the two germline ends. The CDR3 is CASSYPRAGANVLTF. CDR3 nucleotides: TGTGCCAGCAGTTACCCCCGCGCCGGGGCCAACGTCCTGACTTTC.

In its sample, this clone was seen once. The rearrangement uses TRBV7-3 and TRBJ2-5, with TRBD1 matching over 8 bases. V lost 3 bases and J lost 5; bases outside the gene matches: 8. This CDR3 has 15 residues. Germline V CDR1 and CDR2: SGHTA, FQGTGA. The DNA for the CDR3 is TGTGCCAGCAGCTTCAAGACAGGGGCAGCGGAGACCCAGTACTTC. It is translated as CASSFKTGAAETQYF. Full variable domain (missing parts from reference TRBV7-3 and TRBJ2-5): GAGVSQTPSNKVTEKGKYVELRCDPISGHTALYWYRQSLGQGPEFLIYFQGTGAADDSGLPNDRFFAVRPEGSVSTLKIQRTERGDSAVYLCASSFKTGAAETQYFGPGTRLLVL.

This chain links TRBV9 with TRBJ2-3; 12 nucleotides agree with TRBD2. The CDR3 has 21 residues. Germline V gene lookup returns CDR1 SGDLS and CDR2 YYNGEE. The ends lost 4 bases at V and 4 bases at J; junction bases unmatched: 22. The CDR3 DNA is TGTGCCAGCAGCCTTAGACTAGCGGGGGCCACAAAGGGCGAGGGGGCAGATACGCAGTATTTT. It translates to CASSLRLAGATKGEGADTQYF. The full variable domain, completed using reference TRBV9 and TRBJ2-3, is DSGVTQTPKHLITATGQRVTLRCSPRSGDLSVYWYQQSLDQGLQFLIQYYNGEERAKGNILERFSAQQFPDLHSELNLSSLELGDSALYFCASSLRLAGATKGEGADTQYFGPGTRLTVL.

The sample holds one count of this clone. The chain has TRBV9 and TRBJ2-5; D is possibly TRBD2 (7 bases). The CDR3 runs to 13 residues. Germline CDR1 reads SGDLS; CDR2 reads YYNGEE. V gave up 3 bases and J gave up 11 bases, with 17 bases separating them. The CDR3 sequence is CASSGGGPSTQYF. Here the CDR3 DNA reads TGTGCCAGCAGCGGCGGGGGCCCCTCCACTCAGTACTTC.

The J gene is TRBJ2-7, the V gene TRBV12-1; the listed D gene, TRBD2, was not tested against the DNA. TRBV12-1 is noted as a pseudogene. This CDR3 spans 14 amino acids. The CDR3 nucleotides are TGTGCCAGCAGCTTCCTCCCGCTTTGGCGGGATGAGTACTTC. Protein sequence: CASSFLPLWRDEYF.

This clone showed up just once. At one end the junction does not follow the germline gene, possibly because of a read error. This rearrangement joins TRBV11-2 to TRBJ2-4, with a possible D match to TRBD1 (7 bases). This CDR3 is 11 amino acids long. Per the germline V gene, CDR1 is SGHAT and CDR2 is FQNNGV. The CDR3 spells CASSLGDRLDF. CDR3 nucleotide sequence: TGTGCCAGCAGCCTAGGGGACAGACTAGACTTC.

J is TRBJ1-6 and V is TRBV4-2; the D is unclear. The CDR3 runs to 15 residues. Per the germline V gene, CDR1 is LGHNA and CDR2 is YNFKEQ. Trimming took off 1 base at V and 7 bases at J, with 11 bases between the two ends. In DNA form, the CDR3 reads TGTGCCAGCAGCCAAGCTTTGACACTCAATTCACCCCTCCACTTT. It specifies CASSQALTLNSPLHF.

The chain is built from TRBV5-4 and TRBJ2-2; 12 nucleotides match TRBD2. Unmatched junction bases numbered 2, after V lost 0 bases and J lost 5 bases. Germline lookup yields CDR1 SGHNT and CDR2 YYREEE (reference sequence). The CDR3 has 16 amino acids. As DNA, the CDR3 is TGTGCCAGCAGCTTGGGGACTAGCGGGGTTACCGGGGAGCTGTTTTTT. It translates to CASSLGTSGVTGELFF.

The V call is TRBV7-9, the J call TRBJ1-5; 7 bases are shared with TRBD1. CDR3 size: 15 residues. Germline V gene sequence: CDR1 SEHNR, CDR2 FQNEAQ (reference sequence). J lost 5 bases, V lost 5 bases, and 9 bases had no gene match. The CDR3 loop is CASSPRQGPYQPQHF. The CDR3, as DNA: TGTGCCAGCAGCCCAAGACAGGGACCCTATCAGCCCCAGCATTTT.

The CDR3 here is CASSVPENEQYF. CDR3 sequence (DNA): TGTGCCAGCAGTGTTCCGGAGAACGAGCAGTACTTC. The rearrangement uses TRBV2 and TRBJ2-7; D call uncertain. Germline V lookup: CDR1 SNHLY, CDR2 FYNNEI. CDR3 length: 12 amino acids. V was pared by 4 bases and J by 5 bases, with 9 bases between.